The 24 T cell receptor beta chains below were found in one sample sequenced in a study of blood T cells in healthy people across ages. Sample-barcoded 5' priming and a J-beta primer mix drove a second PCR of roughly 7 to 11 cycles. TCRdb fed the 5' RACE reads into MiXCR, producing one record per CDR3 protein. The sample yields approximately 1.5 million distinct CDR3 sequences, under 55% seen once. Input material: blood. The source of these receptors is a woman younger than 35 in good health.

The gene calls are TRBV14 and TRBJ1-1, with TRBD1 matching over 9 bases. Germline values: CDR1 SGHDN, CDR2 FVKESK. Trimming removed 1 base from V and 8 bases from J; junction bases left unmatched: 2. CDR3 length: 13 residues. The DNA of the CDR3 is TGTGCCAGCAGCCAAGTCACAGGGGGCGAAGCTTTCTTT. Protein sequence: CASSQVTGGEAFF.

As regards this clonotype: The junction and the germline gene differ at one end; a read error may be behind it. This chain connects TRBV20-1 to TRBJ2-4, with 16 nucleotides matching TRBD2. The CDR3 runs to 19 residues. Germline V lookup: CDR1 DFQATT, CDR2 SNEGSKA (reference sequence). The CDR3 loop is CSATPGGTSGGVGPYEQDF. Written as DNA, the CDR3 is TGCAGTGCTACCCCAGGTGGGACTAGCGGGGGGGTAGGTCCCTACGAGCAGGACTTC.

The chain employs TRBV7-2 and TRBJ1-2, with D possibly TRBD1 on 5 matching bases. The V gene's germline CDR1 is SGHTA and CDR2 FQGNSA. This CDR3 has 15 residues. Trimming took 5 bases from V and 5 from J, leaving 18 bases between them. In DNA, the CDR3 is TGTGCCAGCAGCCCCACCCCGCCAGGGAGTTATGGCTACACCTTC. Its protein is CASSPTPPGSYGYTF.

A few counts support this clonotype. This chain uses TRBV6-2 or TRBV6-3 with TRBJ2-7; tentatively, D is TRBD2 (5 bases). Between the trimmed V and J ends, which lost 2 bases and 2 bases, there was a span of 10 bases. CDR1 MNHEY and CDR2 SVGEGT come from the germline V gene. This CDR3 is 14 amino acids long. CDR3 in amino acids: CASSYMDSTYEQYF. The DNA of the CDR3 is TGTGCCAGCAGTTACATGGACTCCACCTACGAGCAGTACTTC.

The J gene is TRBJ1-5, the V gene TRBV20-1; the D gene is possibly TRBD1 (5 bases). V was shortened by 4 bases and J by 3 bases, with 10 bases between the two germline ends. The CDR3 totals 13 residues. CDR1 and CDR2 (germline): DFQATT, SNEGSKA (reference sequence). In DNA, the CDR3 is TGCAGTGCTACCCCGGACACCAATCAGCCCCAGCATTTT. It is translated as CSATPDTNQPQHF.

This clonotype was seen only a few times. The rearrangement joins TRBV7-6 to TRBJ1-1, with a possible D match to TRBD1 (6 bases). This CDR3 spans 15 amino acids. Germline lookup yields CDR1 SGHVS and CDR2 FNYEAQ. V was clipped by 6 bases and J by 3 bases, with 17 bases between them. This CDR3 reads CASSLEGGFYTEAFF. In DNA, the CDR3 is TGTGCCAGCAGTCTAGAGGGGGGTTTTTACACTGAAGCTTTCTTT.

J is TRBJ2-1 and V is TRBV20-1, with D possibly matching TRBD1 (6 bases). The closer fit of TRBJ2-7 to the DNA end suggests the J call may be wrong. The germline V gene encodes CDR1 DFQATT and CDR2 SNEGSKA (reference sequence). The CDR3 extends over 14 amino acids. This chain's CDR3 is CSALDRMGYNEQYF. CDR3 in DNA: TGCAGTGCTCTAGACAGGATGGGCTACAATGAGCAGTACTTC.

The rearrangement uses TRBV5-6 and TRBJ2-1; 7 bases are shared with TRBD2. The CDR3 consists of 15 residues. Losses at the gene ends were 4 bases for V and 7 bases for J; bases not matched to a gene: 11. Germline V gives CDR1 SGHDT, CDR2 YYEEEE. This CDR3 is CASSQGEGAGNEQFF. Here the CDR3 DNA reads TGTGCCAGCAGCCAAGGGGAGGGAGCAGGAAATGAGCAGTTCTTC.

This clonotype has only a few counts. The chain uses TRBV5-1 and TRBJ1-2; D remains ambiguous. CDR3 length: 15 residues. CDR1 and CDR2 (germline): SGHRS, YFSETQ. Trimming pared 3 bases from V and 4 bases from J, leaving 16 bases between. DNA of the CDR3: TGCGCCAGCAGCTCAGGACTCCTAGGAGGCTATGGCTACACCTTC. It encodes CASSSGLLGGYGYTF.

There are a few counts of this clonotype. This may arise from a read error, as a much more abundant clone is one base away. This chain links TRBV7-9 with TRBJ1-6; D is undetermined. Germline V lookup: CDR1 SEHNR, CDR2 FQNEAQ (reference sequence). The CDR3 has 12 residues. The CDR3 nucleotides read TGTGCCAGCAGCTCCCATAATTCACCCCTCCACTTT. Amino acids: CASSSHNSPLHF. Combining the CDR3 with reference TRBV7-9 and TRBJ1-6 gives the whole variable domain DTGVSQNPRHKITKRGQNVTFRCDPISEHNRLYWYRQTLGQGPEFLTYFQNEAQLEKSRLLSDRFSAERPKGSFSTLEIQRTEQGDSAMYLCASSSHNSPLHFGNGTRLTVT.

The CDR3 spells CASSLEMRGFTGELFF. The CDR3, as DNA: TGCGCCAGCAGCCTCGAGATGCGGGGGTTTACCGGGGAGCTGTTTTTT. The rearrangement joins TRBV4-3 to TRBJ2-2; 7 bases map to TRBD2. V shed 4 bases, J shed 5 bases, and the junction held 10 bases outside the gene matches. Germline values: CDR1 LGHNA, CDR2 YSLEER. This CDR3 is 16 amino acids long.

The gene calls are TRBV24-1 and TRBJ1-2; 11 nucleotides agree with TRBD1. Germline CDR1 is KGHDR and CDR2 is SFDVKD. V lost 4 bases and J lost 2; bases outside the gene matches: 5. The CDR3 has 16 residues. DNA of the CDR3: TGTGCCACCAGTGACCCACGGACAGGGGGCAACTATGGCTACACCTTC. This codes for CATSDPRTGGNYGYTF.

CDR3 nucleotides: TGCGCCAGCAGTTACGGGGGGGACTTCGGTGGTACGCAGTATTTT. Its protein is CASSYGGDFGGTQYF. The genes are TRBV4-1 and TRBJ2-3, with TRBD2 identical over 8 bases. The CDR3 contains 15 residues. After removal of 6 bases from V and 8 bases from J, the junction contained 13 bases not matched to a gene. Germline-derived CDR1 and CDR2 are MGHRA and YSYEKL.

The V call is TRBV7-8, the J call TRBJ2-3; D might be TRBD2 (5 bases). Germline V gives CDR1 SGHVS, CDR2 FQNEAQ. CDR3 length: 14 amino acids. Between the trimmed V and J ends, which lost 4 bases and 4 bases, there was a span of 12 bases. CDR3: CASSYPGFPDTQYF. CDR3 bases: TGTGCCAGCAGCTATCCGGGGTTTCCAGATACGCAGTATTTT.

A remark on this clonotype: An end of the junction differs from the germline gene, which may be a read error. The rearrangement joins TRBV2 to TRBJ2-1; maybe TRBD2 (5 bases). The CDR3 has 11 amino acids. The V gene's germline CDR1 is SNHLY and CDR2 FYNNEI. CDR3 in DNA: TGTGCCGGCAGTGTGGCCCGGGGGCAGTTCTTC. This codes for CAGSVARGQFF.

For this clonotype: The junction departs from germline at one end; a sequencing error may be responsible. J is TRBJ2-7 and V is TRBV7-2; TRBD2 is a possible D gene (5 bases). Germline CDR1 SGHTA, CDR2 FQGNSA. The length of the CDR3 is 15 residues. CDR3 in amino acids: CVSSLGLARSYEQYF. For the CDR3, the DNA is TGTGTCAGCAGCTTAGGGCTAGCCCGCTCCTACGAGCAGTACTTC.

The J gene is TRBJ2-7, the V gene TRBV7-2; D is unresolved. The CDR3 is 12 residues long. The V end lost 2 bases, the J end lost 7 bases, and 9 bases lay between the germline ends. The germline CDR1 and CDR2 sequences are SGHTA and FQGNSA. CDR3 in amino acids: CASSLYEREQYF. In nucleotides, the CDR3 is TGTGCCAGCAGCTTATACGAGAGGGAGCAGTACTTC.

As regards this clonotype: Being one base from a much bigger clone, this may be a read error. This chain's CDR3 is CSVAGISYNEQLF. The CDR3 DNA reads as TGCAGCGTTGCGGGGATCTCCTACAATGAGCAGCTCTTC. The rearrangement joins TRBV29-1 to TRBJ2-1, with a tentative D call TRBD2 (5 bases). CDR1 is SQVTM and CDR2 is ANQGSEA in the germline V gene. This CDR3 has 13 amino acids.

In DNA form, the CDR3 reads TGTGCCATTCGGGACATCGCTAGCACAGATACGCAGTATTTT. This translates into CAIRDIASTDTQYF. This rearrangement joins TRBV6-1 to TRBJ2-3; D is possibly TRBD1 (6 bases). The CDR3 has 14 residues. The V and J ends lost 10 bases and 0 bases respectively, with 14 bases between them. Germline assignment: CDR1 MNHNS and CDR2 SASEGT.

The rearrangement joins TRBV12-3 or TRBV12-4 to TRBJ1-5; D might be TRBD1 (5 bases). V gave up 6 bases and J gave up 3 bases, with 18 bases separating them. This CDR3 has 16 residues. CDR3 region: CASSFWGLKDNQPQHF. The CDR3 DNA reads TGTGCCAGCAGCTTCTGGGGCCTTAAAGACAATCAGCCCCAGCATTTT.

The chain carries TRBV9 and TRBJ2-3; 8 bases agree with TRBD1. V trimming: 0 bases; J trimming: 4 bases; junction bases outside the gene matches: 4. CDR1 is SGDLS, CDR2 YYNGEE, per germline. This CDR3 comprises 15 residues. CDR3 coding DNA: TGTGCCAGCAGCGTAGAAGGCAGGGGGCCAGATACGCAGTATTTT. Translated: CASSVEGRGPDTQYF. Full variable domain (remainder filled in from reference TRBV9 and TRBJ2-3): DSGVTQTPKHLITATGQRVTLRCSPRSGDLSVYWYQQSLDQGLQFLIQYYNGEERAKGNILERFSAQQFPDLHSELNLSSLELGDSALYFCASSVEGRGPDTQYFGPGTRLTVL.

This clonotype has ten or more counts. The chain carries TRBV12-3 or TRBV12-4 and TRBJ2-2, with D unclear. V was cut by 6 bases and J by 2 bases, with 7 bases left in between. The CDR3 runs 13 residues. This chain's CDR3 is CASSFSNTGELFF. As DNA, the CDR3 is TGTGCCAGCAGCTTTTCTAACACCGGGGAGCTGTTTTTT.

This clonotype has more than one count but fewer than ten. CDR3 nucleotides: TGTGCCAGCAGTAACCTAGACACCAACAATCAGCCCCAGCATTTT. Its protein product is CASSNLDTNNQPQHF. V is TRBV12-3 or TRBV12-4 and J is TRBJ1-5, with D uncertain. Deletions cut 5 bases from V and 3 bases from J, with 14 bases between. The CDR3 totals 15 residues.

The genes are TRBV6-6 and TRBJ2-2, with D maybe TRBD1 (6 bases). Germline V gives CDR1 MNHNY, CDR2 SVGAGI (reference sequence). CDR3 size: 15 residues. Trimming cost V 6 bases and J 7 bases, with 18 bases left between them. Here the CDR3 DNA reads TGTGCCAGCAGCCAAGGTCAGGGGTTGGACGGGGAGCTGTTTTTT. Protein sequence: CASSQGQGLDGELFF.